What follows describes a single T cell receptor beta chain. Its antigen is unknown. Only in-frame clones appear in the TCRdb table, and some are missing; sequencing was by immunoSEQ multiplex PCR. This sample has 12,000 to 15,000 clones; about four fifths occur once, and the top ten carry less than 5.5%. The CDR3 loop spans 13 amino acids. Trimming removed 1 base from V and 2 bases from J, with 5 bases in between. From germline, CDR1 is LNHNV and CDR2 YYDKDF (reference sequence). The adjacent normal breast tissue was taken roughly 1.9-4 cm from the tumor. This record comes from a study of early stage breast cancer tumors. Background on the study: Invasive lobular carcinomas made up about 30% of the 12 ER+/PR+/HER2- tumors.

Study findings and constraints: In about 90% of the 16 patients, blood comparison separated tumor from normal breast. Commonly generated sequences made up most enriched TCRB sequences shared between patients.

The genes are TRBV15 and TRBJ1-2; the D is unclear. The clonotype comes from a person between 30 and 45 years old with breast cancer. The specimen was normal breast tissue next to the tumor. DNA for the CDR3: TGTGCCACCAGCAGAGGCGGGAACTATGGCTACACCTTC. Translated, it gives CATSRGGNYGYTF.